A single T cell receptor beta chain is shown here with its context. Sequencing used immunoSEQ multiplex PCR; TCRdb keeps in-frame clones, though not all of them. The data contain about 1,900,000 clones, about 95% of them singletons. The data stem from a study of shared clonotypes between healthy human individuals. The naive CD8 population came from CD45RO-negative cells selected for CCR7, without terminally differentiated effector memory CD45RA+ cells. The CDR3 is 13 residues long. Germline CDR1 reads MNHEY; CDR2 reads SVGAGI. V trimming: 5 bases; J trimming: 3 bases; junction bases outside the gene matches: 4.

This receptor was identified in a young man in good health. Sequenced sample: naive CD8+ T cells sorted from blood. The V and J genes are TRBV6-5 and TRBJ2-7; TRBD2 matches at 7 bases. This CDR3 reads CASSSGIGYEQYF. The DNA of the CDR3 is TGTGCCAGCAGTAGCGGGATCGGCTACGAGCAGTACTTC.